A selection of T cell receptor beta chains follows, all from one sample in a study of CD8 T cells in Susac syndrome. TCRdb called the immunoSEQ multiplex PCR reads again in MiXCR, with one record for every CDR3 protein. Here the sample spans almost 450,000 distinct CDR3 sequences, around 85% being singletons. The source material was CD8+ T cells from PBMCs. These receptors all come from a human donor with multiple sclerosis. Both conserved end residues are part of each CDR3. Each record gives: D gene, V gene, clone size, J gene, CDR3 DNA, CDR3 protein. A D gene is named only where the DNA matches it firmly. The size field is filled for only some rows; it gives once, few, many or a size class.

NA	TRBV3-1	NA	TRBJ2-1	TGTGCCAGCAGCCAAGAGTCCGTCGGGGTTTACAATGAGCAGTTCTTC	CASSQESVGVYNEQFF
NA	TRBV7-8	NA	TRBJ1-5	TGTGCCAGCAGCTTAGTGGGCAGCAATCAGCCCCAGCATTTT	CASSLVGSNQPQHF
NA	TRBV4-1	NA	TRBJ1-3	TGCGCCAGCAGCCAAGATTGGACTGGAAACACCATATATTTT	CASSQDWTGNTIYF
TRBD1	TRBV6-5	NA	TRBJ2-5	TGTGCCAGCAGACGACAGGGAGAGACCCAGTACTTC	CASRRQGETQYF
NA	TRBV10-3	NA	TRBJ2-1	TGTGCCATCAGTGAGGTTGGACATAGCTCCTACAATGAGCAGTTCTTC	CAISEVGHSSYNEQFF
TRBD1	TRBV12-3/TRBV12-4	NA	TRBJ1-2	TGTGCCAGCAGTGAAAATACAGGGGTGAGCTATGGCTACACCTTC	CASSENTGVSYGYTF
NA	TRBV7-9	few	TRBJ1-2	TGTGCCAGCAGCTCCGGGACGGATTATAACTATGGCTACACCTTC	CASSSGTDYNYGYTF
TRBD2	TRBV10-2	NA	TRBJ2-1	TGCGCCAGCAGTGAGTCAGGCGGGAGCTTCTACAATGAGCAGTTCTTC	CASSESGGSFYNEQFF
TRBD1	TRBV20-1	NA	TRBJ1-1	TGCAGTGCTCTGGACAGGGGTCGGGCTGAAGCTTTCTTT	CSALDRGRAEAFF
TRBD1	TRBV12-5	NA	TRBJ2-7	TGTGCTAGTGCCCTCCACGAACAGGGGGCAACGGGTGAGCAGTACTTC	CASALHEQGATGEQYF
NA	TRBV11-2	once	TRBJ1-4	TGTGCCAGCAGCCGGACGGGTTATAATGAAAAACTGTTTTTT	CASSRTGYNEKLFF
NA	TRBV12-3/TRBV12-4	NA	TRBJ1-2	TGTGCCAGCAGACGTGGACACAAACTCAACTATGGCTACACCTTC	CASRRGHKLNYGYTF
NA	TRBV4-2	once	TRBJ2-3	TGTGCCAGCAGCCAAGTTGAACCGATGGCGGATACGCAGTATTTT	CASSQVEPMADTQYF
TRBD1	TRBV27	NA	TRBJ2-2	TGTGCCAGCAGCCCCGGACAGGGGGCTCCCGGGGAGCTGTTTTTT	CASSPGQGAPGELFF
NA	TRBV24-1	NA	TRBJ2-3	TGTGCCACCAGTGAATCAGATACGCAGTATTTT	CATSESDTQYF